The present entry profiles one TCR beta chain with its context. The data were obtained in a study of blood T cell repertoires in COVID-19. Study overall: Samples of COVID-19 (acute and convalescent) were obtained from the United States, Italy and Spain. T cells, B-cell-depleted T cells, or PBMCs provided the cDNA or gDNA that served as material.

As processed by the authors: Amplification of reference gene primers was used by the study to estimate nucleated cell counts. Sequencing was performed with immunoSEQ multiplex PCR; in TCRdb, only in-frame clones are kept and a portion is missing. V and J calls plus clone size are reproduced from that table; the DNA served to infer D and trimming. The repertoire has 100,000 to 150,000 clones, 79% of them found once; the top ten carry about 40%. This sequence originates from a middle-aged man with active or convalescent COVID-19. Material: peripheral blood.

CDR3 in amino acids: CASSRVYGAHYTF. Written as DNA, the CDR3 is TGTGCCAGCAGTAGGGTATATGGGGCCCACTACACCTTC. The genes are TRBV6-5 and TRBJ1-2; D might be TRBD1 (5 bases). The V gene lost 5 bases and the J gene lost 10 bases, with 17 bases spanning the gap. The CDR3 spans 13 residues. Germline V gene sequence: CDR1 MNHEY, CDR2 SVGAGI.